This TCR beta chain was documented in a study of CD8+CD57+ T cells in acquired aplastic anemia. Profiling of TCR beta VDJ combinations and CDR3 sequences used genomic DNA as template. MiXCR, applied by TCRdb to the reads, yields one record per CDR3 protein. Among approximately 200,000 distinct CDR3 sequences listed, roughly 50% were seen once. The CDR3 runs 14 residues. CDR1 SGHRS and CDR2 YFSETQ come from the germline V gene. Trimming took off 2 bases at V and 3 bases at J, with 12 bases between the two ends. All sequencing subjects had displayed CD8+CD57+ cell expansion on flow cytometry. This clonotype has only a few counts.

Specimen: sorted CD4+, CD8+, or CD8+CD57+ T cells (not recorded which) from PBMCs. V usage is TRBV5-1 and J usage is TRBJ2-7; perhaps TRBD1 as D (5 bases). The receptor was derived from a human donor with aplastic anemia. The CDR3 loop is CASSFGPGNYEQYF. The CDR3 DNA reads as TGCGCCAGCAGCTTCGGACCAGGGAACTACGAGCAGTACTTC.